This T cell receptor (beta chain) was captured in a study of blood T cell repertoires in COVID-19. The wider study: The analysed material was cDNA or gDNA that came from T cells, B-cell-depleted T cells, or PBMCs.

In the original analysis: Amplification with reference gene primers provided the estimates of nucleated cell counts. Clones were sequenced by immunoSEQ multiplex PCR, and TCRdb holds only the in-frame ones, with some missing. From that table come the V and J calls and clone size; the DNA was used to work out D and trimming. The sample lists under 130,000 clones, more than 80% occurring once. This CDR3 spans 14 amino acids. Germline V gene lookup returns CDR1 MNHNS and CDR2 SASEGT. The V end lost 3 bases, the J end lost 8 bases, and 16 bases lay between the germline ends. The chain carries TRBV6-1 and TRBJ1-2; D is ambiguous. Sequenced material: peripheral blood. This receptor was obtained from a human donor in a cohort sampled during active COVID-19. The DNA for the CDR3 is TGTGCCAGCAGTGACCATCCGTCGATAGTCGGCTACACCTTC. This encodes CASSDHPSIVGYTF.